What follows are 14 T cell receptor beta chains derived from one specimen sequenced in a study of blood T cell repertoires in COVID-19. TCRdb's table, derived via immunoSEQ multiplex PCR, lists solely in-frame clones and lacks some. The repertoire holds about 140,000 clones, almost 80% seen once, with roughly 2.9% in the top ten. Sample: PBMCs or T cells enriched from blood (not recorded which). The receptor set was obtained from a woman aged 45-65 years who had recovered from COVID-19.

This clone was seen more than once but under ten times. The chain employs TRBV29-1 and TRBJ2-1, with no clear D. This CDR3 has 14 residues. CDR1 is SQVTM and CDR2 is ANQGSEA in the germline V gene. V shed 4 bases and J shed 6 bases, with 16 bases lying between them. This CDR3 is CSVVGLQSGNEQFF. The CDR3 nucleotides are TGCAGCGTTGTTGGCCTCCAATCGGGCAATGAGCAGTTCTTC.

The table lists this clone with a count of one. J is TRBJ1-6 and V is TRBV7-8; no clear D. Germline assignment: CDR1 SGHVS and CDR2 FQNEAQ. Trimming cost V 2 bases and J 9 bases, with 8 bases left between them. The CDR3 contains 13 residues. The CDR3 nucleotides read TGTGCCAGCAGCTTATCTCGGGTTTCACCCCTCCACTTT. This encodes CASSLSRVSPLHF.

The chain employs TRBV2 and TRBJ1-1; 8 bases match TRBD1. The CDR3 runs to 13 residues. J was trimmed by 4 bases and V by 7 bases; bases with no gene match: 5. Germline V lookup: CDR1 SNHLY, CDR2 FYNNEI. The CDR3 loop reads CASIDRGSTEAFF. In DNA, the CDR3 is TGTGCCAGCATTGACAGGGGAAGCACTGAAGCTTTCTTT.

V is TRBV6-2 or TRBV6-3 and J is TRBJ1-5; D gene ambiguous. The CDR3 is 17 amino acids. The germline V gene encodes CDR1 MNHEY and CDR2 SVGEGT. Trimming took off 2 bases at V and 1 base at J, with 15 bases between the two ends. CDR3 in amino acids: CASSYDVGRGSNQPQHF. The CDR3 DNA is TGTGCCAGCAGTTACGACGTGGGGAGAGGGAGCAATCAGCCCCAGCATTTT.

The chain couples TRBV6-4 to TRBJ1-2, with D unresolved. Germline CDR1 and CDR2: MRHNA and SNTAGT. The CDR3 sequence is 13 residues long. Trimming left V 0 bases short and J 4 bases short, with 6 bases between. CDR3 in amino acids: CASSDSGLYGYTF. The DNA for the CDR3 is TGTGCCAGCAGTGACTCGGGCCTCTATGGCTACACCTTC.

The chain couples TRBV27 to TRBJ1-5, with D uncertain. Looked up from germline, CDR1 is MNHEY and CDR2 is SMNVEV (reference sequence). The V and J ends lost 8 bases and 0 bases respectively, with 11 bases between them. This CDR3 comprises 14 residues. Here the CDR3 reads CASAGGYSNQPQHF. The DNA for the CDR3 is TGTGCCAGCGCCGGCGGCTATAGCAATCAGCCCCAGCATTTT.

V usage is TRBV18 and J usage is TRBJ1-5; the D gene is possibly TRBD1 (5 bases). CDR1 and CDR2 (germline): KGHSH, LQKENI. The V end lost 3 bases, the J end lost 4 bases, and 13 bases lay between the germline ends. CDR3 length equals 15 residues. CDR3 sequence: CASSPWTNSNQPQHF. The DNA of the CDR3 is TGTGCCAGCTCACCTTGGACAAACTCTAATCAGCCCCAGCATTTT.

The table lists this clone with many counts. The chain is built from TRBV19 and TRBJ1-5; D ambiguous. From germline, CDR1 is LNHDA and CDR2 SQIVND (reference sequence). The CDR3 spans 12 residues. Deletions cut 6 bases from V and 3 bases from J, with 6 bases between. The CDR3, as DNA: TGTGCCAGTAGGTCCTCCAATCAGCCCCAGCATTTT. Protein sequence: CASRSSNQPQHF.

This chain links TRBV7-2 with TRBJ2-3; TRBD2 might be the D (6 bases). This CDR3 spans 16 amino acids. V was pared by 5 bases and J by 2 bases, with 17 bases between. The germline V gene encodes CDR1 SGHTA and CDR2 FQGNSA. DNA of the CDR3: TGTGCCAGCAGCCGCTGGTCTGGGGGGTACACAGATACGCAGTATTTT. Its protein is CASSRWSGGYTDTQYF.

The V and J genes are TRBV5-1 and TRBJ2-1; weak D call: TRBD1 (6 bases). The V and J ends lost 4 bases and 7 bases respectively, with 9 bases between them. The germline V gene encodes CDR1 SGHRS and CDR2 YFSETQ. The CDR3 spans 12 residues. In DNA, the CDR3 is TGCGCCAGCAGCACGACAGGAAATGAGCAGTTCTTC. It codes for CASSTTGNEQFF.

A few counts support this clone. The rearrangement links TRBV27 to TRBJ2-7, with 8 bases identical to TRBD1. V shed 5 bases, J shed 0 bases, and the junction held 9 bases outside the gene matches. Germline V gene lookup returns CDR1 MNHEY and CDR2 SMNVEV (reference sequence). This CDR3 comprises 16 residues. CDR3 sequence (DNA): TGTGCCAGCAGTCCCGGACAGGGCTCCAGCTCCTACGAGCAGTACTTC. The encoded protein is CASSPGQGSSSYEQYF.

The gene calls are TRBV10-3 and TRBJ2-5; D gene ambiguous. Germline V CDR1 and CDR2: ENHRY, SYGVKD. The V and J ends lost 4 bases and 1 base respectively, with 7 bases between them. This CDR3 is 13 amino acids long. The DNA for the CDR3 is TGTGCCATCAGTGGTGGCCCCCAAGAGACCCAGTACTTC. Encoded protein: CAISGGPQETQYF.

The chain employs TRBV3-1 (or the pseudogene TRBV3-2) and TRBJ2-7, with D possibly TRBD2 on 5 matching bases. Germline loops: CDR1 LGHDT, CDR2 YNNKEL (reference sequence). The CDR3 sequence is 13 residues long. V lost 4 bases to trimming and J lost 3 bases, with 10 bases between them. CDR3 loop: CASSPGINYEQYF. The CDR3 DNA follows: TGTGCCAGCAGCCCCGGGATAAACTACGAGCAGTACTTC.

The V call is TRBV9, the J call TRBJ1-5; 7 positions match TRBD1. CDR3 length: 18 residues. From germline, CDR1 is SGDLS and CDR2 YYNGEE. V was clipped by 4 bases and J by 8 bases; unmatched bases: 21. CDR3 loop: CASSPLHPPTGNEEPQHF. CDR3 nucleotides: TGTGCCAGCAGCCCCCTCCACCCCCCGACAGGGAACGAGGAGCCCCAGCATTTT.